A selection of T cell receptor beta chains follows, all from one sample in a study of blood T cell repertoires in COVID-19. The method was immunoSEQ multiplex PCR; TCRdb's version includes in-frame clones alone and lacks a portion of them. Of 75,000 to 95,000 clones in the sample, around nine tenths were seen once. The source material was peripheral blood. All receptors come from a man aged 45-65 years with active COVID-19. Each CDR3 is given with its conserved first and last residue. The D gene is left open where the match is weak. Where a row states a size, it is once, few, many or the class of an expanded clone; other rows omit it.

size: few
D: -
J: TRBJ1-5
V: TRBV19
DNA: TGTGCCAGTAGTTTAAGGGGGTCTCGTTCTCGTCAGCCCCAGCATTTT
CDR3: CASSLRGSRSRQPQHF

size: -
D: TRBD1
J: TRBJ1-1
V: TRBV12-5
DNA: TGTGCTAGTGGTTTGGTAGGGACAGGGTCCACTGAAGCTTTCTTT
CDR3: CASGLVGTGSTEAFF

size: -
D: TRBD2
J: TRBJ2-3
V: TRBV3-1/TRBV3-2
DNA: TGTGCCAGCAGCCAAGATCAACTAGCGGGACTCACAGATACGCAGTATTTT
CDR3: CASSQDQLAGLTDTQYF

size: -
D: -
J: TRBJ1-5
V: TRBV5-6
DNA: TGTGCCAGCAGCTTGGGAGTTGTGCGGGGTGATGGCAATCAGCCCCAGCATTTT
CDR3: CASSLGVVRGDGNQPQHF

size: -
D: -
J: TRBJ2-7
V: TRBV7-8
DNA: TGTGCCAGCAGCTTTTCCACCGGTAACGACGAGCAGTACTTC
CDR3: CASSFSTGNDEQYF

size: -
D: TRBD2
J: TRBJ2-2
V: TRBV9
DNA: TGTGCCAGCAGCGTAGTAGCGGGGTCTTCCGGGGAGCTGTTTTTT
CDR3: CASSVVAGSSGELFF

size: -
D: -
J: TRBJ1-2
V: TRBV29-1
DNA: TGCAGCGTTGACTCGGGGAACGGCTACACCTTC
CDR3: CSVDSGNGYTF

size: once
D: TRBD1
J: TRBJ2-7
V: TRBV5-4
DNA: TGTGCCAGCAGCCAAAGGGACAGGGGGTACGAGCAGTACTTC
CDR3: CASSQRDRGYEQYF

size: -
D: -
J: TRBJ2-7
V: TRBV7-9
DNA: TGTGCCAGCAGCTTCTCAACCGGGACACCCACCTACGAGCAGTACTTC
CDR3: CASSFSTGTPTYEQYF

size: -
D: TRBD1
J: TRBJ1-1
V: TRBV18
DNA: TGTGCCAGCTCACTGGACAGGCAGAACACTGAAGCTTTCTTT
CDR3: CASSLDRQNTEAFF

size: few
D: TRBD2
J: TRBJ2-7
V: TRBV28
DNA: TGTGCCAGCAGACAGACTAGCGGGAGAGCCTACGAGCAGTACTTC
CDR3: CASRQTSGRAYEQYF

size: -
D: TRBD1
J: TRBJ2-7
V: TRBV2
DNA: TGTGCCAGCGGCGGTAAACAGGGGGGCTTCCACGAGCAGTACTTC
CDR3: CASGGKQGGFHEQYF

size: -
D: TRBD2
J: TRBJ2-2
V: TRBV7-2
DNA: TGTGCCAGCAGCTTAATGGGTCTAGCGGGGGGCGGGGAGCTGTTTTTT
CDR3: CASSLMGLAGGGELFF

size: -
D: TRBD2
J: TRBJ2-7
V: TRBV7-2
DNA: TGTGCCAGCAGCTCAACTAGCGGGGGACTTTACGAGCAGTACTTC
CDR3: CASSSTSGGLYEQYF

size: -
D: -
J: TRBJ2-2
V: TRBV5-1
DNA: TGCGCCAGCAGCTTGCCGAAGGGACTTTCGAACACCGGGGAGCTGTTTTTT
CDR3: CASSLPKGLSNTGELFF

size: -
D: TRBD1
J: TRBJ1-2
V: TRBV18
DNA: TGTGCCAGCTCACCACTGTCTAATCCTACAGGGGGCGACTATGGCTACACCTTC
CDR3: CASSPLSNPTGGDYGYTF

size: -
D: TRBD2
J: TRBJ2-3
V: TRBV15
DNA: TGTGCCACCAGCAGAGGAGGCCGGGGACTAGGGGTAGGTGATACGCAGTATTTT
CDR3: CATSRGGRGLGVGDTQYF

size: -
D: TRBD1
J: TRBJ1-3
V: TRBV7-2
DNA: TGTGCCAGCAGCACGGACAGGGGGCGACTCGGAAACACCATATATTTT
CDR3: CASSTDRGRLGNTIYF

size: -
D: -
J: TRBJ2-7
V: TRBV13
DNA: TGTGCCAGCAGCTGGGGAATAGGGGCCTACGAGCAGTACTTC
CDR3: CASSWGIGAYEQYF

size: -
D: -
J: TRBJ1-2
V: TRBV28
DNA: TGTGCCACCCTTGACAGCGCCTATGGCTACACCTTC
CDR3: CATLDSAYGYTF

size: -
D: TRBD1
J: TRBJ1-2
V: TRBV7-2
DNA: TGTGCCAGCAGCTTACGGACAGGGGGCTTTAATGGCTACACCTTC
CDR3: CASSLRTGGFNGYTF

size: -
D: TRBD1
J: TRBJ2-7
V: TRBV27
DNA: TGTGCCAGCAGTTCAGGGACAGGGGGCTTCGAGCAGTACTTC
CDR3: CASSSGTGGFEQYF

size: -
D: TRBD1
J: TRBJ1-2
V: TRBV6-6
DNA: TGTGCCAGCAGTCCCGGGACAGGGGCTCCACTCGGCTATGGCTACACCTTC
CDR3: CASSPGTGAPLGYGYTF

size: -
D: -
J: TRBJ1-2
V: TRBV6-5
DNA: TGTGCCAGCAGTTACTCGGCGAGGGATGGCTACACCTTC
CDR3: CASSYSARDGYTF

size: -
D: TRBD2
J: TRBJ2-1
V: TRBV7-9
DNA: TGTGCCGCTGCATGGGTGGGAGGGCCCTACAATGAGCAGTTCTTC
CDR3: CAAAWVGGPYNEQFF

size: -
D: -
J: TRBJ2-3
V: TRBV21-1
DNA: TGTGCCAGCAGCAACCAAAAGGCCCTTACTAGGGCGGGAAGCACAGATACGCAGTATTTT
CDR3: CASSNQKALTRAGSTDTQYF

size: -
D: TRBD2
J: TRBJ2-4
V: TRBV7-3
DNA: TGTGCCAGCAGCTTATTTGGAGCGGGAGGGCCCTCGGACATTCAGTACTTC
CDR3: CASSLFGAGGPSDIQYF